Below, 5 T cell receptor beta chains from the same sample are listed, as sequenced in a study of naive and memory T cell subsets. Two oligonucleotides, mixed equimolar, formed the beta constant-region primer covering TRBC1 and TRBC2. MiXCR, run by TCRdb on the UMI-ligation and nested PCR reads, gives a single entry per CDR3 protein. The data show 150,000 or so distinct CDR3 sequences, about 15% seen once. The sequenced material came from naive CD4+ T cells from blood. The receptor source for this set is a human donor in good health.

This clonotype was detected ten times or more. The chain carries TRBV28 and TRBJ2-1, with D possibly matching TRBD1 (5 bases). Germline V gene data show CDR1 as MDHEN and CDR2 as SYDVKM. The CDR3 loop spans 15 amino acids. V dropped 2 bases and J dropped 4 bases, with 12 bases sitting between them. CDR3 in DNA: TGTGCCAGCAGTTTACCCCTGCAGGGTTACAATGAGCAGTTCTTC. Translation: CASSLPLQGYNEQFF.

The chain joins TRBV12-2 to TRBJ1-2; the DNA was not compared with TRBD1, the D call given in the table. TRBV12-2 is a pseudogene. The CDR3 length is 15 residues. The CDR3 here is CASRSRTGPCYGYTF. The DNA of the CDR3 is TGTGCAAGTCGCTCCCGGACAGGTCCGTGCTATGGCTACACCTTC.

CDR3 sequence: CASSSSGTGSYEQYF. The CDR3 coding sequence is TGTGCCAGCAGCTCGTCAGGGACGGGCTCCTACGAGCAGTACTTC. The rearrangement links TRBV7-8 to TRBJ2-7; TRBD1 or TRBD2 may be the D gene (5 bases each). The CDR3 runs 15 residues. Germline V gene data show CDR1 as SGHVS and CDR2 as FQNEAQ. Deletions cut 4 bases from V and 0 bases from J, with 13 bases between.

This clonotype appeared a few times. The rearrangement joins TRBV10-1 to TRBJ2-1; the match to TRBD2 covers 11 bases. Trimming cost V 3 bases and J 0 bases; bases outside gene matches: 7. CDR1 is WNHNN, CDR2 SYGVQD, per germline (reference sequence). This CDR3 comprises 18 residues. The CDR3 loop reads CASSDPSGRPYSYNEQFF. The CDR3 DNA sequence: TGCGCCAGCAGTGATCCTAGCGGGAGGCCATACTCCTACAATGAGCAGTTCTTC.

This chain links TRBV20-1 with TRBJ2-2, with a tentative D call TRBD1 (5 bases). The CDR3 runs to 14 residues. V lost 3 bases, J lost 4 bases, and 12 bases lay in between. Per germline, CDR1 DFQATT and CDR2 SNEGSKA (reference sequence). CDR3 in DNA: TGCAGTGCTAGGAGCAGGGCCCCCACCGGGGAGCTGTTTTTT. Translating it yields CSARSRAPTGELFF.